This passage covers 2 T cell receptor beta chains from one sample sequenced in a study of T-cell reconstitution after alpha-beta-depleted transplantation in children. The authors prepared the TCRbeta library with unique molecular identifiers. TCRdb used MiXCR to reprocess the PCR reads, holding one entry per CDR3 protein. The data show fewer than 700,000 distinct CDR3 sequences, about an eighth seen once. Source: PBMCs, mostly from graft donor cells, taken 360 days after TCRalphabeta/CD19-depleted stem cell transplant. The receptors shown here come from a male patient younger than 18 who had a stem cell transplant for acute myeloid leukemia, so the T cells may come from the graft donor.

This clonotype has just a few counts. This chain joins TRBV28 and TRBJ2-7, with D maybe TRBD1 (5 bases). V was shortened by 6 bases and J by 0 bases, with 12 bases between the two germline ends. This CDR3 has 14 residues. CDR1 is MDHEN, CDR2 SYDVKM, per germline. The CDR3 region has the DNA TGTGCCAGCAGCTGGACACTTAGCTCCTACGAGCAGTACTTC. Amino acids: CASSWTLSSYEQYF.

V usage is TRBV12-3 or TRBV12-4 and J usage is TRBJ2-7; TRBD1 matches 9 bases. The V gene end was trimmed by 6 bases and the J gene end by 1 base; junction bases not matched to a gene: 4. This CDR3 comprises 14 residues. The CDR3 DNA follows: TGTGCCAGCAGGGGACAGGGAATATCCTACGAGCAGTACTTC. It codes for CASRGQGISYEQYF.